The 8 T cell receptor beta chains given below trace back to one sample, sequenced in a study of shared clonotypes between healthy human individuals. Measured with immunoSEQ multiplex PCR; TCRdb has only the in-frame clones, and not every one. The data contain 2 million to 2.5 million clones, 85% to 95% of them seen just once; the ten biggest clones take up roughly 0.34%. The sequenced sample was naive CD4+ T cells from PBMCs. Subset specified: CD45RA+ positively selected. The source is a man in his late teens or twenties in good health. Some clones in this sample may be carry-over from other donors' samples.

The rearrangement joins TRBV4-3 to TRBJ1-1, with a weak D call TRBD1 (6 bases). The germline V gene encodes CDR1 LGHNA and CDR2 YSLEER. The V end was cut by 4 bases, the J end by 8 bases, with 23 bases between. CDR3 size: 16 residues. The CDR3 is CASSRNPTGQTREAFF. Here the CDR3 DNA reads TGCGCCAGCAGCCGAAACCCGACGGGACAAACGAGGGAAGCTTTCTTT.

In its sample, this clone was seen once. V is TRBV7-3 and J is TRBJ2-2; TRBD2 is a possible D gene (7 bases). Between the trimmed V and J ends, which lost 1 base and 7 bases, there was a span of 19 bases. Per germline, CDR1 SGHTA and CDR2 FQGTGA. This CDR3 is built from 17 residues. The CDR3 region has the DNA TGTGCCAGCAGCTTAAATCCGGGGGGCGCGAATTTCGGGGAGCTGTTTTTT. Encoded protein: CASSLNPGGANFGELFF.

This clone was observed once. The chain joins TRBV6-6 to TRBJ2-5, with 12 bases that match TRBD2. There are 16 residues in the CDR3. V was pared by 5 bases and J by 2 bases, with 6 bases of the junction left unmatched. Germline CDR1 MNHNY, CDR2 SVGAGI (reference sequence). In DNA form, the CDR3 reads TGTGCCAGCAGTACCGGACTAGCGGGACTACAAGAGACCCAGTACTTC. Residues: CASSTGLAGLQETQYF.

This clone has just a few counts. V is TRBV5-1 and J is TRBJ1-1; no clear D gene. Germline CDR1 SGHRS, CDR2 YFSETQ. This CDR3 has 14 amino acids. Trimming stripped 4 bases from V and 5 bases from J, with 15 bases between. Written as DNA, the CDR3 is TGCGCCAGCAGCCAGCTCGGGGAGCAAACTGAAGCTTTCTTT. This gives the protein CASSQLGEQTEAFF.

This chain connects TRBV29-1 to TRBJ2-5; 8 bases match TRBD1. V was pared by 7 bases and J by 2 bases, with 12 bases of the junction left unmatched. Germline assignment: CDR1 SQVTM and CDR2 ANQGSEA. The CDR3 is 15 residues long. CDR3 nucleotides: TGCAGCGCCCCCCGCGGGACAGGCTTTCAAGAGACCCAGTACTTC. This encodes CSAPRGTGFQETQYF.

This rearrangement joins TRBV7-9 to TRBJ1-2; a possible D gene is TRBD1 (6 bases). The germline CDR1 and CDR2 sequences are SEHNR and FQNEAQ (reference sequence). V lost 2 bases and J lost 10, with 14 bases in between. The CDR3 has 13 amino acids. Here the CDR3 DNA reads TGTGCCAGCAGCTTACACTCACCAGGGGACTACACCTTC. Its translation: CASSLHSPGDYTF.

The chain recombines TRBV28 with TRBJ2-3; 12 nucleotides line up with TRBD2. The J segment lost 4 bases and the V segment lost 7 bases, leaving 6 bases of the junction unmatched. The CDR3 length is 15 residues. Germline-derived CDR1 and CDR2 are MDHEN and SYDVKM. The DNA of the CDR3 is TGTGCCAGCAACCCCCTAGCGGGAGGGCCAGATACGCAGTATTTT. Translated, it gives CASNPLAGGPDTQYF.

Notes on this clone: This sample also contains other DNA sequences that code for the same CDR3. The chain has TRBV6-1 and TRBJ1-1, with 7 bases matching TRBD1. The CDR3 extends over 14 amino acids. Germline V gives CDR1 MNHNS, CDR2 SASEGT. Trimming at V came to 4 bases and at J to 2 bases, leaving 4 bases not matched to a gene. The CDR3 sequence: CASSVDRANTEAFF. The CDR3 nucleotides read TGTGCCAGCAGTGTCGACAGGGCTAACACTGAAGCTTTCTTT.